The 4 T cell receptor beta chains below all came from one sample that was sequenced in a study of blood T cell repertoires in COVID-19. The method was immunoSEQ multiplex PCR; TCRdb's version includes in-frame clones alone and lacks a portion of them. In the table there are some 270,000 clones, 75% to 90% of which are singletons. Sequencing input: peripheral blood. All receptors come from a woman in her 70s with acute or convalescent COVID-19.

The chain couples TRBV2 to TRBJ1-1; D remains ambiguous. V shed 6 bases and J shed 4 bases, with 9 bases lying between them. CDR3 length: 12 residues. Germline CDR1 reads SNHLY; CDR2 reads FYNNEI. CDR3 sequence reads: CASRAGVTEAFF. The CDR3 coding sequence is TGTGCCAGCAGGGCCGGGGTCACTGAAGCTTTCTTT.

This chain joins TRBV2 and TRBJ1-5; 7 nucleotides match TRBD1. Germline V gene sequence: CDR1 SNHLY, CDR2 FYNNEI. The V segment lost 8 bases and the J segment 0 bases; nucleotides outside the gene matches: 4. This CDR3 is 14 amino acids long. The CDR3 is CASARDSSNQPQHF. The CDR3 DNA is TGTGCCAGCGCGCGGGACAGTAGCAATCAGCCCCAGCATTTT.

The genes are TRBV19 and TRBJ2-7, with D unclear. The CDR3 has 13 amino acids. The V gene's germline CDR1 is LNHDA and CDR2 SQIVND (reference sequence). The ends were cut back, 3 bases at V and 6 bases at J, with 12 bases in the middle. CDR3 nucleotides: TGTGCCAGTAGTATTATCCTCAACTCCGAGCAGTACTTC. It yields the protein CASSIILNSEQYF.

The rearrangement joins TRBV6-5 to TRBJ2-5; D is possibly TRBD2 (6 bases). This CDR3 is built from 14 residues. Trimming shortened V by 5 bases and J by 7 bases, and 17 bases separated the two germline ends. Germline V lookup: CDR1 MNHEY, CDR2 SVGAGI. DNA of the CDR3: TGTGCCAGCAGTAGGGACTCTCGCTCGGGGACCCAGTACTTC. Translating gives CASSRDSRSGTQYF.